This T cell receptor beta chain was found in a study of OX40 agonist ivuxolimab in advanced cancers. Study-level information: The patients' treatment was ivuxolimab, an agonistic anti-OX40 (CD134) antibody. Dose-escalation patients were diagnosed with hepatocellular carcinoma, melanoma, renal cell cancer or head and neck cancer.

Findings of the study overall: Relative to CD4+, CD8+ T cells held more expanded clones on average. Patients with a partial response at 0.1-3.0 mg/kg had among the lowest clonal expansion.

Concerning this clone: As yet, its antigen is unknown.

Clones were read by immunoSEQ multiplex PCR, and TCRdb kept only the in-frame ones, dropping some. The sample consists of about 60,000 clones, around 82% of them appearing once. V shed 4 bases and J shed 1 base, with 10 bases lying between them. The germline V gene has CDR1 SEHNR and CDR2 FQNEAQ (reference sequence). This CDR3 has 15 residues. The sequence came from an adult with an advanced solid tumor such as melanoma, head and neck, liver or kidney cancer. The source was CD4+ or CD8+ T cells sorted from blood, collected in a trial of the OX40 agonist ivuxolimab. The V and J genes are TRBV7-9 and TRBJ2-2, with D perhaps matching TRBD1 (6 bases). The CDR3 reads CASSSGQMNTGELFF. The CDR3 bases are TGTGCCAGCAGCTCTGGACAGATGAACACCGGGGAGCTGTTTTTT.